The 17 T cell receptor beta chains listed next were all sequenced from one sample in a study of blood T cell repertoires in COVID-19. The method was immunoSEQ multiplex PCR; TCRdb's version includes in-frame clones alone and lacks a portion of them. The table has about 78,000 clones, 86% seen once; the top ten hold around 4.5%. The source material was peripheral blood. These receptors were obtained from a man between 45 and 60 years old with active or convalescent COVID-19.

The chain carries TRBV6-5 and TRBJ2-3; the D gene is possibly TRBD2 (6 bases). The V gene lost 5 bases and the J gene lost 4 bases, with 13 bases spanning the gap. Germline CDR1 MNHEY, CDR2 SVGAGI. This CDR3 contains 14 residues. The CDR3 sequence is CASSTRRGPDTQYF. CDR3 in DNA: TGTGCCAGCAGTACAAGGAGGGGCCCAGATACGCAGTATTTT.

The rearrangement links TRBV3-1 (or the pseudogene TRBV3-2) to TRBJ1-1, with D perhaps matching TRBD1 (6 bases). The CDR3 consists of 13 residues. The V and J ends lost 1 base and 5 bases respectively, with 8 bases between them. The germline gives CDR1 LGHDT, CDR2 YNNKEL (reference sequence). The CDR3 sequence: CASSQGTETEAFF. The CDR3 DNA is TGTGCCAGCAGCCAAGGGACAGAGACTGAAGCTTTCTTT.

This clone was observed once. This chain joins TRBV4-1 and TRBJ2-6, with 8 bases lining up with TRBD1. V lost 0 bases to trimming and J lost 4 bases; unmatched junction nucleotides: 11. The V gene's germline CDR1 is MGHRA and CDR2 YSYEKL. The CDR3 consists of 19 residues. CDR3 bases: TGCGCCAGCAGCCAAGACTCCGGACAGGGCGCGGGCGGGGCCAACGTCCTGACTTTC. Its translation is CASSQDSGQGAGGANVLTF.

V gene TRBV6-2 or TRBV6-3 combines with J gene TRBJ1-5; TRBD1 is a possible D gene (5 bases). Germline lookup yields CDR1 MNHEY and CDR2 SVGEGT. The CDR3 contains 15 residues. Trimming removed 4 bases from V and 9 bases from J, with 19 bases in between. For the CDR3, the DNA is TGTGCCAGCAGTTCCCAGACGGGATGGAGGGGGCCCCAGCATTTT. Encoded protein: CASSSQTGWRGPQHF.

The CDR3 loop reads CASSLAEGYNEQFF. The CDR3 DNA sequence: TGTGCCAGCAGCTTAGCGGAGGGTTACAATGAGCAGTTCTTC. The chain has TRBV7-2 and TRBJ2-1, with a weak D call TRBD2 (6 bases). The germline CDR1 and CDR2 sequences are SGHTA and FQGNSA. CDR3 length: 14 residues. V gave up 0 bases and J gave up 4 bases, with 7 bases separating them.

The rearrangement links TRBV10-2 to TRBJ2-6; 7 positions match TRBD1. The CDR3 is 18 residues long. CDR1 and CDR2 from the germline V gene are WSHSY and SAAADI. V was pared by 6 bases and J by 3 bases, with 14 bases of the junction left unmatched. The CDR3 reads CASSSQGEGSVGANVLTF. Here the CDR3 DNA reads TGCGCCAGCAGCTCCCAGGGGGAAGGATCAGTTGGGGCCAACGTCCTGACTTTC.

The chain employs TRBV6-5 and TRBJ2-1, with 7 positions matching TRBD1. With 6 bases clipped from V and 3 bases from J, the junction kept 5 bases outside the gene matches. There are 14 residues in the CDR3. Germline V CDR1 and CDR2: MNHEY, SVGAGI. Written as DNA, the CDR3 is TGTGCCAGCAGGCCGACAGGGAACTACAATGAGCAGTTCTTC. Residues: CASRPTGNYNEQFF.

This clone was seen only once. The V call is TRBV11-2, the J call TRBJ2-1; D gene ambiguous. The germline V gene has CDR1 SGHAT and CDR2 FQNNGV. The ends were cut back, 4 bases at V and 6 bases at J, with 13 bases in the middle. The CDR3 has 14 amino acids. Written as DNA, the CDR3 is TGTGCCAGCAGCTCCCCCCCGGGTACCAATGAGCAGTTCTTC. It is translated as CASSSPPGTNEQFF.

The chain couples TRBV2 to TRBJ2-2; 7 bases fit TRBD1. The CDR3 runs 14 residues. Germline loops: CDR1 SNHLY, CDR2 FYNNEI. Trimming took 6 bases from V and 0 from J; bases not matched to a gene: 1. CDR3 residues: CASSRGTNTGELFF. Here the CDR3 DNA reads TGTGCCAGCAGCAGGGGGACGAACACCGGGGAGCTGTTTTTT.

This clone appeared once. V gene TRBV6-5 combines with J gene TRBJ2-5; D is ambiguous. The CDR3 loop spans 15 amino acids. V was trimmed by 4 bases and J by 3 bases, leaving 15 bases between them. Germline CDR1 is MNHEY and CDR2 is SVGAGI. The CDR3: CASSSGTEGEETQYF. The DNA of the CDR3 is TGTGCCAGCAGTTCCGGCACGGAAGGAGAAGAGACCCAGTACTTC.

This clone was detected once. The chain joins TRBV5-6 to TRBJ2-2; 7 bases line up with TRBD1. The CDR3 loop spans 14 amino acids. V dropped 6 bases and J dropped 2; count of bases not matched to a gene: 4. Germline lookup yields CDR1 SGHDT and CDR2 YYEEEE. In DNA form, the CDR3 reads TGTGCCAGCACCCGGGACAGAAACACCGGGGAGCTGTTTTTT. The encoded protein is CASTRDRNTGELFF.

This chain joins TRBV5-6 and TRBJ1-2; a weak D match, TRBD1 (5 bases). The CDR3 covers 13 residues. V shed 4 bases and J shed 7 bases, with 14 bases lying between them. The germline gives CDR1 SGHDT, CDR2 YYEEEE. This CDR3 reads CASSPGTLAGYTF. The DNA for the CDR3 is TGTGCCAGCAGCCCCGGGACTCTAGCTGGCTACACCTTC.

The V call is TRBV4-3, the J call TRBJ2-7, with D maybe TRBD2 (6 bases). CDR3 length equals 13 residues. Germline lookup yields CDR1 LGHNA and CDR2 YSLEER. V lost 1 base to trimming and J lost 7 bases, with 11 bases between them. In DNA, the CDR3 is TGCGCCAGCAGCCAAGTGTCGGGGAGGGAGCAGTACTTC. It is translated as CASSQVSGREQYF.

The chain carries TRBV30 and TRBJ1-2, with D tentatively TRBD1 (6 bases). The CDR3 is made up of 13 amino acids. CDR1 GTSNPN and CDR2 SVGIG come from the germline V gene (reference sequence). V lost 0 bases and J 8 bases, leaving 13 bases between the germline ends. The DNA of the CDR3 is TGTGCCTGGAGTGTATCCAGGGGATTGGGCTACACCTTC. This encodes CAWSVSRGLGYTF.

CDR3 in amino acids: CASSSRGGWNTQYF. The CDR3 region has the DNA TGTGCCAGCAGTTCAAGGGGAGGGTGGAATACGCAGTATTTT. This chain connects TRBV27 to TRBJ2-3; TRBD2 agrees at 7 bases. The V gene's germline CDR1 is MNHEY and CDR2 SMNVEV (reference sequence). V shed 4 bases and J 7 bases; nucleotides not matched to a gene: 8. This CDR3 is built from 14 residues.

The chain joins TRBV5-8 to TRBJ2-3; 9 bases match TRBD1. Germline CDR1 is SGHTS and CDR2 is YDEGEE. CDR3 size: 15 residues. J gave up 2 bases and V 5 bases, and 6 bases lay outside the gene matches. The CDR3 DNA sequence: TGTGCCAGCAGGGGACAGGGACTTCTCACAGATACGCAGTATTTT. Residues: CASRGQGLLTDTQYF.

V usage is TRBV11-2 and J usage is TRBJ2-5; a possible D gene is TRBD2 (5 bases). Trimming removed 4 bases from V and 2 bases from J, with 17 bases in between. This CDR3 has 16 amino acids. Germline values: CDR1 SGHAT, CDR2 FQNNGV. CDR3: CASSYPLGLPQETQYF. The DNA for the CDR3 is TGTGCCAGCAGCTACCCCTTAGGACTGCCTCAAGAGACCCAGTACTTC.